This T cell receptor beta chain was sequenced during a study of blood T cell repertoires in COVID-19 (dated by TCRdb to about 2020). Broadly, across the study: Samples from collaborators originated in the United States, Italy and Spain and spanned both the acute and convalescent phases of COVID-19. The repertoires were released in a freely available public database meant as a resource for research on the immune response to SARS-CoV-2. The prospective study material was composed of cDNA or gDNA derived from T cells, B-cell-depleted T cells, or PBMCs. Sample metadata almost always included a de-identified subject ID, COVID-19 status, age in years and sex. Subjects who had been exposed to COVID-19, were actively infected with it, or had recovered from it provided the deeply sampled blood TCRbeta repertoires that made up the dataset. Where available, HLA class I and class II types were obtained from metadata supplied by the sample provider rather than from assay-based typing. The samples were drawn from the first 160 participants of the ongoing ImmuneRACE study and from 950 to 1,500 subjects provided by 6 global collaborators. The investigation overall reported the following: Clinical and demographic metadata were provided uncurated, with the amount varying by source and participant.

In the case of this clone: Its antigen has not been determined. Base-call qualities are not available, and no considerably larger clone is one nucleotide away.

Each collaborating institution followed its own protocols to collect whole blood in K2EDTA tubes. For TCRbeta analysis, collaborator samples were shipped as frozen whole blood, as isolated PBMCs, or as DNA extracted from either sample type. TCRbeta CDR3 regions were amplified from genomic DNA using the immunoSEQ Assay, a bias-controlled multiplex PCR. Per the original workflow: Nucleated cell counts per sample were estimated from amplification of reference gene primers within the assay. To quantify the absolute abundance of each unique TCRbeta CDR3 rearrangement, sequence reads were collapsed and filtered. For each sample, productive Simpson clonality was calculated as the square root of Simpson's diversity index over productive rearrangements. This immuneACCESS table, as held by TCRdb, lists in-frame sequences with V and J called but not all clones. Of the missing ones, under half trace to an unresolved V gene in checked studies; the others have no known cause. V and J calls and clone size follow that table, whereas D and trimming were derived from the DNA. The sample contains about 9,000 clones, around four fifths of them found a single time. Roughly a tenth of the sample is in the top ten clones.

The CDR1 and CDR2 encoded by the germline V gene are MGHRA and YSYEKL. Counted from cysteine to phenylalanine, this CDR3 has 17 amino acids. Only CDR3 DNA remains: 51 bases, in frame from the first base. For this chain, trimming is 4 bases at the V end and 4 bases at the J end, and the number of junction bases without a gene match is 10. The origin of this receptor is a human donor in a cohort sampled during active COVID-19. The chain is encoded by TRBV4-1 joined to TRBJ2-3; TRBD2 lines up with 11 middle nucleotides. The sequenced material came from peripheral blood. The DNA is TGCGCCAGCAGCCTTGGGTCCATAGCGGGGGGGGCAGATACGCAGTATTTT. This gives the protein CASSLGSIAGGADTQYF.